This T cell receptor (beta chain) was sequenced during a study of regulatory T cells in long-lasting Graves disease. Study context: Patients with new Graves' disease had used antithyroid drugs below 3 months.

In building TCR beta libraries, iRepertoire HTBI primers were used together with Arm-PCR of CDR3 regions. In TCRdb, the multiplex PCR reads were re-called with MiXCR into one record per CDR3 protein. This table has 500,000 or so distinct CDR3 sequences, around 16% appearing once. The ends lost 1 base at V and 6 bases at J; junction bases unmatched: 8. The CDR3 runs to 18 residues. The germline V gene has CDR1 SGHRS and CDR2 YFSETQ. The sample's time point: newly diagnosed GD, antithyroid drugs for less than 3 months. With RNA extracted from PBMCs as input, the TCR library was made. This clonotype was found a few times. These records were also assigned to another study, of T cells in Graves' hyperthyroidism and ophthalmopathy.

The TCR originated in a middle-aged woman with Graves disease. The chain is built from TRBV5-1 and TRBJ2-1, with 15 bases aligning to TRBD2. Sequenced material: peripheral blood mononuclear cells (PBMCs), taken at new diagnosis, from a patient treated with antithyroid drugs. CDR3 protein: CASSLFPGLAGGLNEQFF. CDR3 bases: TGCGCCAGCAGCTTGTTCCCGGGACTAGCGGGGGGCCTCAATGAGCAGTTCTTC.